This T cell receptor beta chain stems from a study of molecular identifiers for immune sequencing clone quantification. This clonotype was recorded at least ten times. V was trimmed by 0 bases and J by 0 bases, leaving 6 bases between them. CDR1 LGHNA and CDR2 YSLEER come from the germline V gene. The CDR3 has 15 amino acids. TCRdb re-derived calls from the PCR reads in MiXCR, one entry per CDR3 protein. The sample holds some 89,000 distinct CDR3 sequences, more than 20% seen once. This chain uses TRBV4-3 with TRBJ2-1; D uncertain. Sequenced sample: naive CD8+ T cells from blood, with Jurkat cell RNA spiked in. Indicated subset: FACS-sorted CD8+CD4-CCR7+CD45RA+ naive T cells. The TCR comes from a human donor in good health. Some libraries in this study had Jurkat cell RNA spiked in. CDR3 DNA: TGCGCCAGCAGCCAAGACGGAAGCTCCTACAATGAGCAGTTCTTC. Encoded protein: CASSQDGSSYNEQFF.